One sample yielded the 8 T cell receptor beta chains listed below, sequenced in a study of beta chain features in type 1 diabetes. TCRB transcripts that were expressed got sequenced, as all of the isolated RNA had been reverse transcribed. TCRdb's copy holds only in-frame clones and misses some; the assay was immunoSEQ multiplex PCR. The sample has approximately 340,000 clones, about 15% seen once. Sequencing input: naive CD4+ T cells from blood. The receptors stem from a woman aged 18-29 years in good health.

This clone was counted only a few times. V and J are TRBV4-1 and TRBJ2-7; 7 bases align to TRBD2. This CDR3 has 18 amino acids. The V segment lost 2 bases and the J segment 3 bases; nucleotides outside the gene matches: 16. Germline CDR1 is MGHRA and CDR2 is YSYEKL. The CDR3 sequence is CASSQHNVGRAGNYEQYF. CDR3 DNA sequence: TGCGCCAGCAGCCAACATAACGTAGGGCGAGCGGGAAACTACGAGCAGTACTTC.

J is TRBJ1-2 and V is TRBV4-3; 8 nucleotides align to TRBD1. V shed 4 bases and J 0 bases; nucleotides not matched to a gene: 4. Germline V gene data show CDR1 as LGHNA and CDR2 as YSLEER. The CDR3 covers 15 residues. CDR3 nucleotide sequence: TGCGCCAGCAGCCGAGGACAGGGCGCTAACTATGGCTACACCTTC. Protein product: CASSRGQGANYGYTF.

This clone was detected a few times. The chain joins TRBV25-1 to TRBJ2-5; maybe TRBD1 (6 bases). Germline-derived CDR1 and CDR2 are MGHDK and SYGVNS. V was pared by 2 bases and J by 6 bases, with 13 bases between. The CDR3 consists of 14 residues. The DNA for the CDR3 is TGTGCCAGCAGTGAACCCGGGCAGGGGAAGACCCAGTACTTC. Protein: CASSEPGQGKTQYF.

About this clone: Because the CDR3 is missing its conserved closing phenylalanine or tryptophan, this is likely a read error. Because the CDR3's place on the DNA is in doubt, the DNA is left out and the CDR3 is given as listed by TCRdb. The V gene is TRBV7-9, the J gene TRBJ1-1; the table's TRBD1 call for D was not verified on the DNA. Germline V gene sequence: CDR1 SEHNR, CDR2 FQNEAQ (reference sequence). Termini included, the CDR3 measures 11 amino acids. The CDR3: CASSLGQAALL.

This clone was counted only a few times. V gene TRBV27 combines with J gene TRBJ2-1; 7 nucleotides agree with TRBD2. The germline V gene encodes CDR1 MNHEY and CDR2 SMNVEV (reference sequence). The CDR3 covers 16 residues. Trimming cost V 5 bases and J 7 bases; bases outside gene matches: 14. CDR3 DNA sequence: TGTGCCAGCAGTCCGCGGGCTAGCGGAGCGGGGAATGAGCAGTTCTTC. Its protein is CASSPRASGAGNEQFF.

This clone turned up a few times. This chain links TRBV14 with TRBJ2-1, with unresolved D. V gave up 0 bases and J gave up 8 bases, with 2 bases separating them. Germline assignment: CDR1 SGHDN and CDR2 FVKESK. The CDR3 is 11 residues long. As DNA, the CDR3 is TGTGCCAGCAGCCAAGACGATGAGCAGTTCTTC. It codes for CASSQDDEQFF.

This clone came up a few times. The chain combines TRBV30 with TRBJ2-1; TRBD2 aligns across 10 bases. The V gene end was trimmed by 4 bases and the J gene end by 9 bases; junction bases not matched to a gene: 12. The CDR3 has 15 residues. CDR1 is GTSNPN, CDR2 SVGIG, per germline (reference sequence). Written as DNA, the CDR3 is TGTGCCTGGACGAACGGACTAGCGGTACAGGGTGAGCAGTTCTTC. Translated: CAWTNGLAVQGEQFF.

The chain couples TRBV14 to TRBJ2-3; maybe TRBD2 (7 bases). The germline V gene encodes CDR1 SGHDN and CDR2 FVKESK. Trimming cost V 4 bases and J 3 bases, with 14 bases left between them. The length of the CDR3 is 15 residues. The CDR3 region has the DNA TGTGCCAGCAGCCGGAGGACAGCGGGGACAGATACGCAGTATTTT. It yields the protein CASSRRTAGTDTQYF.